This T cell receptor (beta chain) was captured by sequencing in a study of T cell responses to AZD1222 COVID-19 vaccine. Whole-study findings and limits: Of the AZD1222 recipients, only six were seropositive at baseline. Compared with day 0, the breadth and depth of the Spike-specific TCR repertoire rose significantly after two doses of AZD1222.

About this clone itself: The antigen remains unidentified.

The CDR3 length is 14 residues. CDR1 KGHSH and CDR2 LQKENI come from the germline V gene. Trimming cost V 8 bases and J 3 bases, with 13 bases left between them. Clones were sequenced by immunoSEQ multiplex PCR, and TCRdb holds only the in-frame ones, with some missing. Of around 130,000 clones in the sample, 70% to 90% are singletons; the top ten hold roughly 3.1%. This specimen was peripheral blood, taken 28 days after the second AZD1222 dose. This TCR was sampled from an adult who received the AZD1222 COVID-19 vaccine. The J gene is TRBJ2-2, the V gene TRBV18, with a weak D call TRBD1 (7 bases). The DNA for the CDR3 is TGTGCCAGCCGCGGGACAGCAGACACCGGGGAGCTGTTTTTT. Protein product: CASRGTADTGELFF.